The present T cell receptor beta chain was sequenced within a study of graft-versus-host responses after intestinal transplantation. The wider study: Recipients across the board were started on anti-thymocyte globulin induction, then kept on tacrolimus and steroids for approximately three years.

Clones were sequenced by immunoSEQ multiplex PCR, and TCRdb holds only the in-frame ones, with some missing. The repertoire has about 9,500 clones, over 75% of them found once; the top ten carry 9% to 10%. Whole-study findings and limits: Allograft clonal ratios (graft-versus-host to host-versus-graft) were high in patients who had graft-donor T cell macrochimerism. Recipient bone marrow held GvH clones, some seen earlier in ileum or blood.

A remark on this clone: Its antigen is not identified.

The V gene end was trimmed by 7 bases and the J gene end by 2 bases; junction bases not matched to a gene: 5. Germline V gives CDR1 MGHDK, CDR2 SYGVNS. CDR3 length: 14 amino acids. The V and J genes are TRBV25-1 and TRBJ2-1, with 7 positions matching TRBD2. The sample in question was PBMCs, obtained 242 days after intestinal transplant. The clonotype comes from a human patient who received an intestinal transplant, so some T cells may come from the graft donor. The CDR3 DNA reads TGTGCCAGCACTAAAGCGGGACCCTACAATGAGCAGTTCTTC. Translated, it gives CASTKAGPYNEQFF.